The 13 T cell receptor beta chains below were found in one sample sequenced in a study of shared clonotypes between healthy human individuals. Using immunoSEQ multiplex PCR, the repertoire was profiled, and TCRdb retains in-frame clones only, with some absent. The sample lists about 1 million clones; 75% were seen once. What was sequenced was memory CD4+ T cells sorted from blood. Subset given: CD45RA-negative fraction. Every receptor here comes from a man aged 18-30 years in good health.

The chain employs TRBV27 and TRBJ1-3; D uncertain. Trimming removed 5 bases at V and 0 bases at J, with 17 bases between. This CDR3 contains 17 residues. The germline CDR1 and CDR2 sequences are MNHEY and SMNVEV (reference sequence). CDR3 DNA: TGTGCCAGCAGTCTCACAAGGCCATTAAACTCTGGAAACACCATATATTTT. Its translation is CASSLTRPLNSGNTIYF.

V gene TRBV15 combines with J gene TRBJ1-1; perhaps TRBD1 as D (5 bases). The CDR3 runs 14 residues. Germline V gene lookup returns CDR1 LNHNV and CDR2 YYDKDF (reference sequence). V lost 1 base and J 5 bases, leaving 11 bases between the germline ends. In DNA, the CDR3 is TGTGCCACCAGCAGAGTGGGGGTCGGGACTGAAGCTTTCTTT. It yields the protein CATSRVGVGTEAFF.

The J gene is TRBJ2-6, the V gene TRBV7-2; D gene ambiguous. Germline V CDR1 and CDR2: SGHTA, FQGNSA. The CDR3 extends over 16 amino acids. Trimming removed 5 bases at V and 1 base at J, with 12 bases between. CDR3 in amino acids: CASSPYSTSGANVLTF. The CDR3 DNA sequence: TGTGCCAGCAGCCCCTATAGCACATCTGGGGCCAACGTCCTGACTTTC.

V is TRBV9 and J is TRBJ2-1, with unresolved D. Germline V gives CDR1 SGDLS, CDR2 YYNGEE. V gave up 0 bases and J gave up 0 bases, with 13 bases separating them. The CDR3 covers 17 residues. CDR3 protein: CASSVDPGVSSYNEQFF. DNA of the CDR3: TGTGCCAGCAGCGTAGACCCTGGGGTGAGCTCCTACAATGAGCAGTTCTTC.

This rearrangement joins TRBV4-1 to TRBJ2-2, with 14 bases identical to TRBD2. Looked up from germline, CDR1 is MGHRA and CDR2 is YSYEKL. Losses at the gene ends were 0 bases for V and 6 bases for J; bases not matched to a gene: 9. This CDR3 has 19 residues. CDR3 DNA: TGCGCCAGCAGCCAAGAGGTGACTAGCGGGAGGGGAAGTGCCGGGGAGCTGTTTTTT. Its translation is CASSQEVTSGRGSAGELFF.

This chain connects TRBV13 to TRBJ2-1, with 12 bases matching TRBD2. Germline values: CDR1 PRHDT, CDR2 FYEKMQ (reference sequence). The trim removed 5 bases at V and 4 bases at J, leaving 9 bases unmatched. The CDR3 runs to 17 residues. The CDR3 DNA reads TGTGCCAGCAGCCAAACTGGTACTAGCGGGGGGTACAATGAGCAGTTCTTC. Translating it yields CASSQTGTSGGYNEQFF.

V and J are TRBV10-3 and TRBJ1-4, with unresolved D. The V and J ends lost 5 bases and 8 bases respectively, with 15 bases between them. Germline assignment: CDR1 ENHRY and CDR2 SYGVKD. This CDR3 spans 14 amino acids. The CDR3 coding sequence is TGTGCCATCAGTCAGCCCGGGGAATTCGAAAAACTGTTTTTT. Translating it yields CAISQPGEFEKLFF.

The chain links TRBV5-4 to TRBJ2-1; D may match TRBD1 or TRBD2 (5 bases each). The V end was cut by 3 bases, the J end by 8 bases, with 18 bases between. The CDR3 is 15 residues long. Germline CDR1 SGHNT, CDR2 YYREEE (reference sequence). The CDR3 nucleotides are TGTGCCAGCAGCTCCCTGGGGGTAGGCCTGGATGAGCAGTTCTTC. Its protein product is CASSSLGVGLDEQFF.

This clone was seen only a few times. The gene calls are TRBV7-6 and TRBJ1-3, with TRBD1 identical over 7 bases. Germline V lookup: CDR1 SGHVS, CDR2 FNYEAQ. CDR3 length equals 16 residues. Trimming removed 1 base from V and 1 base from J; junction bases left unmatched: 4. The CDR3 sequence is CASSLVQQGSGNTIYF. The CDR3 DNA follows: TGTGCCAGCAGCTTAGTCCAACAGGGGTCTGGAAACACCATATATTTT.

The rearrangement uses TRBV4-1 and TRBJ1-2, with D tentatively TRBD1 (5 bases). Trimming took off 4 bases at V and 2 bases at J, with 17 bases between the two ends. Germline loops: CDR1 MGHRA, CDR2 YSYEKL. The CDR3 covers 16 residues. Written as DNA, the CDR3 is TGCGCCAGCAGCCCCCTCTGGGAAGACAGAAACTATGGCTACACCTTC. The encoded protein is CASSPLWEDRNYGYTF.

CDR3 sequence: CSVLDFLTDTQYF. CDR3 DNA sequence: TGCAGCGTTTTGGACTTCCTCACAGATACGCAGTATTTT. The chain joins TRBV29-1 to TRBJ2-3, with D perhaps TRBD2 (5 bases). Trimming cost V 5 bases and J 2 bases, with 11 bases left between them. The length of the CDR3 is 13 residues. Germline values: CDR1 SQVTM, CDR2 ANQGSEA.

The rearrangement links TRBV2 to TRBJ1-1; D ambiguous. Germline CDR1 and CDR2: SNHLY and FYNNEI. Trimming shortened V by 5 bases and J by 4 bases, and 14 bases separated the two germline ends. This CDR3 is built from 14 residues. CDR3 nucleotide sequence: TGTGCCAGCAGTTCTCAGGCTTCAGGCACTGAAGCTTTCTTT. This codes for CASSSQASGTEAFF.

The rearrangement joins TRBV6-1 to TRBJ2-7; tentatively, D is TRBD1 (5 bases). Trimming took 10 bases from V and 5 from J, leaving 18 bases between them. Germline V gene lookup returns CDR1 MNHNS and CDR2 SASEGT. CDR3 length equals 13 residues. The CDR3 loop is CAIRHQGFDEQYF. In nucleotides, the CDR3 is TGTGCCATTCGTCACCAGGGTTTCGACGAGCAGTACTTC.